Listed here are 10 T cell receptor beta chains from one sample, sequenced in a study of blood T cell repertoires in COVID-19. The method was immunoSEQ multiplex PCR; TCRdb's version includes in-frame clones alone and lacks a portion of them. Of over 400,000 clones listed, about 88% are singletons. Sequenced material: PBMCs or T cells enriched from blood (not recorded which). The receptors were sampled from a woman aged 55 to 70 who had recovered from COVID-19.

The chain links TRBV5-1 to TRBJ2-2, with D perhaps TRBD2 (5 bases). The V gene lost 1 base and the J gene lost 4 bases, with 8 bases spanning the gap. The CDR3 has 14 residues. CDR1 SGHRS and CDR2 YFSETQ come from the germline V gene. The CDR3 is CASSLLSGTGELFF. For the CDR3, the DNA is TGCGCCAGCAGCTTGCTCAGCGGCACCGGGGAGCTGTTTTTT.

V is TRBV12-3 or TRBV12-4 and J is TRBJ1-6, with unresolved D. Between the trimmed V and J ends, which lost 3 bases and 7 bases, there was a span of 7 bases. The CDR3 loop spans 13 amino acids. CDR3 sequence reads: CASSLESNSPLHF. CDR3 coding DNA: TGTGCCAGCAGTTTGGAGAGCAATTCACCCCTCCACTTT.

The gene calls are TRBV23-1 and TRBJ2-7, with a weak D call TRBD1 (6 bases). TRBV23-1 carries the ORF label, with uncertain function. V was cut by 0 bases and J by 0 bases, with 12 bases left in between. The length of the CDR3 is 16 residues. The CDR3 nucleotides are TGCGCCAGCAGTCAATCAACAGGGACCACCTCCTACGAGCAGTACGTC. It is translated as CASSQSTGTTSYEQYV.

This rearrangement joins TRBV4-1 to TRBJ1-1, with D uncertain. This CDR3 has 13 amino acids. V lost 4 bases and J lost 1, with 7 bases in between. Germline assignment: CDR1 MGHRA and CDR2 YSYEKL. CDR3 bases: TGCGCCAGCAGCCTAGTTGGGAACACTGAAGCTTTCTTT. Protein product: CASSLVGNTEAFF.

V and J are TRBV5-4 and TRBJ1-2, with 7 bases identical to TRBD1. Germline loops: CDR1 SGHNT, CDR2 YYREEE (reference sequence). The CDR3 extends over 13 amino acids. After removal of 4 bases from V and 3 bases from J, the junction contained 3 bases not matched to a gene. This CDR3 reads CASSADRDYGYTF. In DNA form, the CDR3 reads TGTGCCAGCAGCGCCGACAGGGACTATGGCTACACCTTC. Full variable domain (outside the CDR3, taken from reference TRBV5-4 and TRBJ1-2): ETGVTQSPTHLIKTRGQQVTLRCSSQSGHNTVSWYQQALGQGPQFIFQYYREEENGRGNFPPRFSGLQFPNYSSELNVNALELDDSALYLCASSADRDYGYTFGSGTRLTVV.

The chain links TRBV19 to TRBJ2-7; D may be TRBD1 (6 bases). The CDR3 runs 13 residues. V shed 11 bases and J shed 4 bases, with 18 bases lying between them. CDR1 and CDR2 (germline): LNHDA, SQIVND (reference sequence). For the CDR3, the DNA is TGTGCCTCAAGCTGGGGGCGCAGGTACGAGCAGTACTTC. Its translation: CASSWGRRYEQYF.

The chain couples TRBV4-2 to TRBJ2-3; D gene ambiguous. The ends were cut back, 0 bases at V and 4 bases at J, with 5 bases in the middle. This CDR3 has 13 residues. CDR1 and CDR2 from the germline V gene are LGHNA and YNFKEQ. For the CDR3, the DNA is TGTGCCAGCAGCCAAGATCAGGCAGATACGCAGTATTTT. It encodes CASSQDQADTQYF.

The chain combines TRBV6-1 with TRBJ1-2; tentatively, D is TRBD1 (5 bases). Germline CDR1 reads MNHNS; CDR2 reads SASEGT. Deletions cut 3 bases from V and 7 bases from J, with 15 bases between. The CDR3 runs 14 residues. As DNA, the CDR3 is TGTGCCAGCAGTGATCGGCGGGGGTGGAGTGGCTACACCTTC. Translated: CASSDRRGWSGYTF.

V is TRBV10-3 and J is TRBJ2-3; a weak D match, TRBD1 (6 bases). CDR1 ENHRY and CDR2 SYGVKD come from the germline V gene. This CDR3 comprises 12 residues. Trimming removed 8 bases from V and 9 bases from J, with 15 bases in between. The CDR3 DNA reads TGTGCCATCCGGAACCCCCAGGGGACGCAGTATTTT. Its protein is CAIRNPQGTQYF.

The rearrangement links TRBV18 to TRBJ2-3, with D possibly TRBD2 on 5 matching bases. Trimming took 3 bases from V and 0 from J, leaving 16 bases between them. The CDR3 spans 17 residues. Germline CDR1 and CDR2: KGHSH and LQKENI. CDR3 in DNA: TGTGCCAGCTCACCCCAACTCAGCGGACCTAGCACAGATACGCAGTATTTT. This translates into CASSPQLSGPSTDTQYF. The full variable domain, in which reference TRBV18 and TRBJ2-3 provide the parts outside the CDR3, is NAGVMQNPRHLVRRRGQEARLRCSPMKGHSHVYWYRQLPEEGLKFMVYLQKENIIDESGMPKERFSAEFPKEGPSILRIQQVVRGDSAAYFCASSPQLSGPSTDTQYFGPGTRLTVL.